Presented here are 14 T cell receptor beta chains from one specimen sequenced in a study of OX40 agonist ivuxolimab in advanced cancers. The data were produced by immunoSEQ multiplex PCR, yet TCRdb's version contains in-frame clones alone and is incomplete. The sample carries 48,000 or so clones, nearly 85% recorded once. The material was CD4+ or CD8+ T cells sorted from blood, obtained in a trial of the OX40 agonist ivuxolimab. The receptors come from an adult with an advanced solid tumor such as melanoma, head and neck, liver or kidney cancer.

V and J are TRBV19 and TRBJ1-3; possible D gene TRBD1, 5 bases. The V gene lost 2 bases and the J gene lost 1 base, with 12 bases spanning the gap. The V gene's germline CDR1 is LNHDA and CDR2 SQIVND (reference sequence). This CDR3 region has 16 residues. CDR3 amino acids: CASSILGGKSGNTIYF. The DNA for the CDR3 is TGTGCCAGTAGTATACTCGGGGGGAAATCTGGAAACACCATATATTTT.

The chain has TRBV7-2 and TRBJ1-2, with D unclear. CDR1 SGHTA and CDR2 FQGNSA come from the germline V gene. The V gene lost 4 bases and the J gene lost 0 bases, with 21 bases spanning the gap. The CDR3 runs to 18 residues. CDR3 nucleotides: TGTGCCAGCAGCTCCCCCCCGGGGAAGGCCAGGTCTAACTATGGCTACACCTTC. Protein: CASSSPPGKARSNYGYTF.

The V and J genes are TRBV7-9 and TRBJ1-5, with 9 bases aligning to TRBD1. Germline assignment: CDR1 SEHNR and CDR2 FQNEAQ (reference sequence). The CDR3 has 15 amino acids. V lost 5 bases to trimming and J lost 3 bases; unmatched junction nucleotides: 5. The CDR3 coding sequence is TGTGCCAGCAGCGAGACAGGGGGGCTCAATCAGCCCCAGCATTTT. Translated, it gives CASSETGGLNQPQHF.

This clone was seen more than once but under ten times. The gene calls are TRBV23-1 and TRBJ2-3; 12 bases are a match to TRBD2. TRBV23-1 qualifies as an ORF whose function is uncertain. There are 21 residues in the CDR3. Losses at the gene ends were 6 bases for V and 3 bases for J; bases not matched to a gene: 22. This CDR3 reads CASSLLTSGSLAGGRTDTQYF. In DNA form, the CDR3 reads TGCGCCAGCAGCCTACTTACCTCGGGATCCCTAGCGGGGGGGCGAACAGATACGCAGTATTTT.

This clone appeared once. The rearrangement joins TRBV9 to TRBJ1-4; no clear D. The CDR3 is 14 amino acids. Trimming removed 3 bases from V and 7 bases from J, with 13 bases in between. CDR1 and CDR2 (germline): SGDLS, YYNGEE. CDR3 sequence reads: CASSALGMGEKLFF. CDR3 in DNA: TGTGCCAGCAGCGCCCTCGGGATGGGTGAAAAACTGTTTTTT.

The chain couples TRBV11-2 to TRBJ2-2; 9 bases agree with TRBD1. The CDR3 loop spans 15 amino acids. CDR1 and CDR2 (germline): SGHAT, FQNNGV. With 4 bases clipped from V and 3 bases from J, the junction kept 3 bases outside the gene matches. The CDR3 sequence: CASSSTGGDTGELFF. The CDR3 DNA reads TGTGCCAGCAGCTCCACAGGGGGCGACACCGGGGAGCTGTTTTTT.

For the CDR3, the DNA is TGTGCCAGCAGCTTAGGGGCCGTTGAAGCTTTCTTT. It encodes CASSLGAVEAFF. The chain recombines TRBV5-6 with TRBJ1-1; perhaps TRBD1 as D (5 bases). CDR1 is SGHDT and CDR2 is YYEEEE in the germline V gene. The V gene lost 2 bases and the J gene lost 7 bases, with 9 bases spanning the gap. CDR3 length: 12 residues. Filled out from reference TRBV5-6 and TRBJ1-1, the complete variable domain reads DAGVTQSPTHLIKTRGQQVTLRCSPKSGHDTVSWYQQALGQGPQFIFQYYEEEERQRGNFPDRFSGHQFPNYSSELNVNALLLGDSALYLCASSLGAVEAFFGQGTRLTVV.

The chain uses TRBV9 and TRBJ2-4; possibly TRBD2 for D (5 bases). This CDR3 spans 14 amino acids. Trimming pared 0 bases from V and 8 bases from J, leaving 12 bases between. Germline CDR1 reads SGDLS; CDR2 reads YYNGEE. For the CDR3, the DNA is TGTGCCAGCAGCGTAGAGAGGGATTGGGACATTCAGTACTTC. This encodes CASSVERDWDIQYF.

The chain employs TRBV30 and TRBJ1-6; 7 nucleotides line up with TRBD1. The trim removed 8 bases at V and 10 bases at J, leaving 8 bases unmatched. Germline V CDR1 and CDR2: GTSNPN, SVGIG (reference sequence). CDR3 length: 12 amino acids. The CDR3 nucleotides are TGTGCCCGAGGGGGCGTAGGGTCACCCCTCCACTTT. Protein sequence: CARGGVGSPLHF.

With regard to this clone: The same CDR3 is also encoded by other DNA sequences in this sample. This chain connects TRBV5-1 to TRBJ2-7; 10 bases line up with TRBD1. There are 18 residues in the CDR3. J gave up 7 bases and V 5 bases, and 21 bases lay outside the gene matches. Germline V CDR1 and CDR2: SGHRS, YFSETQ. CDR3 residues: CASRSRNFGDRGQREQYF. CDR3 DNA sequence: TGCGCCAGCAGATCAAGGAACTTCGGAGACAGGGGGCAAAGAGAGCAGTACTTC.

The rearrangement links TRBV11-2 to TRBJ2-7; D not resolved. V shed 3 bases and J shed 0 bases, with 9 bases lying between them. Germline CDR1 and CDR2: SGHAT and FQNNGV. The CDR3 is 14 amino acids. The DNA of the CDR3 is TGTGCCAGCAGCTTCGGGCCGCTCTCCTACGAGCAGTACTTC. Translating it yields CASSFGPLSYEQYF.

This chain connects TRBV18 to TRBJ2-5; D unresolved. The DNA matches TRBJ2-7 better at its end, which makes the J call doubtful. Germline loops: CDR1 KGHSH, CDR2 LQKENI. The CDR3 totals 15 residues. The CDR3, as DNA: TGTGCCAGCTCACCATTAGACGCTTTGTCTTACGAGCAGTACTTC. It specifies CASSPLDALSYEQYF.

The rearrangement joins TRBV10-2 to TRBJ1-1; 10 bases agree with TRBD1. Trimming took 8 bases from V and 4 from J; bases not matched to a gene: 7. Germline V gene data show CDR1 as WSHSY and CDR2 as SAAADI. This CDR3 spans 14 amino acids. Here the CDR3 DNA reads TGCGCCAGCGCCACGACAGGGGGCGTCACTGAAGCTTTCTTT. Protein product: CASATTGGVTEAFF.

The chain carries TRBV10-3 and TRBJ1-3; D might be TRBD1 (6 bases). Germline V gives CDR1 ENHRY, CDR2 SYGVKD. This CDR3 comprises 16 residues. Deletions cut 7 bases from V and 1 base from J, with 17 bases between. CDR3 sequence reads: CAIKGRGQPSGNTIYF. The CDR3 coding sequence is TGTGCCATCAAAGGACGGGGGCAGCCATCTGGAAACACCATATATTTT.